The rows below give T cell receptor beta chains drawn from one sample of a study of T-cell memory formation after mild COVID-19. TCRdb reprocessed the 5' RACE reads via MiXCR and lists one record per CDR3 protein. The sample has 110,000 or so distinct CDR3 sequences, 22% seen once; the top ten hold roughly 37%. The specimen sequenced was PBMCs or a T cell subset sorted from them (not recorded which). The receptors shown here come from a man aged 18 to 30 who had mild COVID-19 (a few samples of this study predate the infection). Cell type and time point are not known. CDR3s include the opening cysteine and the closing phenylalanine or tryptophan. A D gene is named only where the DNA matches it firmly. Expanded clones are given a class, and other clones once, few, many or no size at all.

j_gene,d_gene,abundance,v_gene,CDR3aa,CDR3nt
TRBJ2-5,TRBD2,NA,TRBV6-2/TRBV6-3,CASSYSWGGRRQETRYF,TGTGCCAGCAGTTACTCTTGGGGGGGAAGAAGACAAGAGACCCGGTACTTC
TRBJ2-1,NA,NA,TRBV12-3/TRBV12-4,CASEARNNEQFF,TGTGCCAGCGAGGCCCGGAACAATGAGCAGTTCTTC
TRBJ2-2,NA,few,TRBV20-1,CSARPDETGELFF,TGCAGTGCTAGACCCGATGAGACCGGGGAGCTGTTTTTT
TRBJ2-3,NA,NA,TRBV6-2/TRBV6-3,CASSYLGLDTQYF,TGTGCCAGCAGTTACTTAGGGCTGGATACGCAGTATTTT
TRBJ2-1,NA,NA,TRBV12-3/TRBV12-4,CATLGCGYNEQFF,TGTGCCACCTTGGGGTGCGGCTACAATGAGCAGTTCTTC
TRBJ1-2,NA,NA,TRBV6-1,CASSEYGSLYGYTF,TGTGCCAGCAGTGAATACGGCAGCCTCTATGGCTACACCTTC
TRBJ2-1,NA,few,TRBV6-5,CASSYSAYNEQFF,TGTGCCAGCAGTTACTCGGCCTACAATGAGCAGTTCTTC
TRBJ1-1,NA,NA,TRBV7-9,CASRGNTEAFF,TGTGCCAGCCGAGGGAACACTGAAGCTTTCTTT
TRBJ2-7,TRBD2,few,TRBV4-1,CASSLGLAGDEQYF,TGCGCCAGCAGCCTGGGACTAGCGGGCGACGAGCAGTACTTC
TRBJ2-7,NA,NA,TRBV4-2,CASSQEGGLLAVEQYF,TGTGCCAGCAGCCAAGAGGGGGGACTCCTGGCGGTCGAGCAGTACTTC
TRBJ1-4,NA,NA,TRBV29-1,CSVEAAWATNEKLFF,TGCAGCGTTGAAGCGGCGTGGGCAACTAATGAAAAACTGTTTTTT
TRBJ1-3,NA,NA,TRBV4-3,CASSQGGDPSTIYF,TGCGCCAGCAGCCAAGGAGGGGACCCTTCTACCATATATTTT
TRBJ1-2,NA,few,TRBV7-9,CASSLNVRFNYGYTF,TGTGCCAGCAGCTTAAATGTTCGTTTTAATTATGGCTACACCTTC
TRBJ2-7,NA,few,TRBV4-1,CASSQDPREQYF,TGCGCCAGCAGCCAAGACCCCAGAGAGCAGTACTTC
TRBJ1-1,NA,NA,TRBV11-3,CASSLAGGDTEAFF,TGTGCCAGCAGCTTAGCGGGGGGCGACACTGAAGCTTTCTTT
TRBJ2-3,TRBD2,few,TRBV7-2,CASSLWRGEKDTQYF,TGTGCCAGCAGCTTGTGGCGGGGGGAGAAAGATACGCAGTATTTT
TRBJ2-2,NA,few,TRBV7-6,CASVPRGRTGELFF,TGTGCCAGTGTGCCCCGGGGGCGGACCGGGGAGCTGTTTTTT
TRBJ2-1,TRBD2,once,TRBV7-9,CASSLAGGLAGAYNEQFF,TGTGCCAGCAGCTTAGCTGGAGGACTAGCGGGGGCCTACAATGAGCAGTTCTTC
TRBJ1-1,NA,few,TRBV7-9,CASSLRGLEAFF,TGTGCCAGCAGCCTGCGGGGTCTTGAAGCTTTCTTT
TRBJ2-5,TRBD2,NA,TRBV11-1,CASTHSGETQYF,TGTGCCAGCACCCATAGCGGGGAGACCCAGTACTTC
TRBJ2-1,NA,few,TRBV15,CATSRYSGPYNEQFF,TGTGCCACCAGCAGATATAGCGGCCCCTACAATGAGCAGTTCTTC
TRBJ2-2,TRBD2,NA,TRBV7-6,CASSLGFLAGGAELFF,TGTGCCAGCAGCTTAGGGTTCCTAGCGGGGGGCGCGGAGCTGTTTTTT
TRBJ2-2,NA,NA,TRBV20-1,CSARVRDTGELFF,TGCAGTGCTAGGGTCAGGGACACCGGGGAGCTGTTTTTT
TRBJ1-2,NA,few,TRBV30,CAWSAMGDYGYTF,TGTGCCTGGAGTGCAATGGGGGACTATGGCTACACCTTC
TRBJ1-2,TRBD1,NA,TRBV7-9,CASSSTGTDGYTF,TGTGCCAGCAGCTCGACCGGGACAGATGGCTACACCTTC
TRBJ1-1,TRBD1,NA,TRBV4-1,CASSQQGVNTEAFF,TGCGCCAGCAGCCAGCAGGGGGTGAACACTGAAGCTTTCTTT
TRBJ2-6,NA,NA,TRBV7-2,CASSLGLSGANVLTF,TGTGCCAGCAGCTTAGGGCTCTCTGGGGCCAACGTCCTGACTTTC
TRBJ2-2,NA,NA,TRBV11-2,CASSPDKGGSRKLFF,TGTGCCAGCAGCCCTGACAAGGGGGGCTCTAGGAAGCTGTTTTTT
TRBJ2-7,TRBD1,NA,TRBV20-1,CSANDLTGISYEQYF,TGCAGTGCTAATGATTTGACAGGGATTTCCTACGAGCAGTACTTC
TRBJ1-2,TRBD1,few,TRBV20-1,CSARDELGQGDPYGYTF,TGCAGTGCTAGAGATGAGCTTGGACAGGGGGACCCCTATGGCTACACCTTC
TRBJ2-7,NA,few,TRBV27,CASSFGRVDYEQYF,TGTGCCAGCAGTTTCGGCAGGGTCGACTACGAGCAGTACTTC
TRBJ2-5,TRBD2,few,TRBV7-9,CASSHGTTQETQYF,TGTGCCAGCAGCCACGGGACTACCCAAGAGACCCAGTACTTC
TRBJ2-5,NA,NA,TRBV6-2/TRBV6-3,CASSFGFQETQYF,TGTGCCAGCAGTTTTGGCTTCCAAGAGACCCAGTACTTC
TRBJ2-5,TRBD2,NA,TRBV7-8,CASSFGTSLAGTQYF,TGTGCCAGCAGCTTCGGGACTAGCTTAGCGGGGACCCAGTACTTC
TRBJ2-1,TRBD2,few,TRBV7-9,CASRLAGGDNEQFF,TGTGCCAGCAGGTTAGCGGGGGGAGACAATGAGCAGTTCTTC
TRBJ1-1,NA,NA,TRBV27,CASAPIQGILGTEAFF,TGTGCCAGCGCTCCCATACAGGGTATCCTAGGCACTGAAGCTTTCTTT
TRBJ1-1,NA,few,TRBV7-9,CASSPVGTGLNTEAFF,TGTGCCAGCAGCCCCGTTGGGACGGGCCTCAACACTGAAGCTTTCTTT
TRBJ1-5,NA,few,TRBV6-1,CASSEWGKGQPQHF,TGTGCCAGCAGTGAATGGGGGAAGGGACAGCCCCAGCATTTT
TRBJ1-1,NA,few,TRBV4-2,CASSQDDGINTEAFF,TGTGCCAGCAGCCAAGATGATGGGATTAACACTGAAGCTTTCTTT
TRBJ2-3,NA,NA,TRBV18,CASSPQDPTDTQYF,TGTGCCAGCTCACCACAGGACCCCACAGATACGCAGTATTTT
TRBJ2-6,NA,few,TRBV4-1,CASSQGARSGANVLTF,TGCGCCAGCAGCCAAGGGGCCCGCTCTGGGGCCAACGTCCTGACTTTC
TRBJ1-5,NA,NA,TRBV4-1,CASSQGNQPQHF,TGCGCCAGCAGCCAAGGGAATCAGCCCCAGCATTTT
TRBJ2-1,TRBD2,few,TRBV11-1,CASSSWTSGYNEQFF,TGTGCCAGCAGCTCCTGGACTAGCGGGTACAATGAGCAGTTCTTC
TRBJ1-1,NA,NA,TRBV12-3/TRBV12-4,CASSWSRDTEAFF,TGTGCCAGCAGTTGGAGCAGAGACACTGAAGCTTTCTTT
TRBJ2-5,TRBD2,few,TRBV24-1,CATSDPTSGYETQYF,TGTGCCACCAGTGATCCGACTAGCGGGTATGAGACCCAGTACTTC
TRBJ2-1,NA,few,TRBV6-5,CASSTLLTLTARNEQFF,TGTGCCAGCAGCACCCTATTGACCCTGACAGCGAGGAATGAGCAGTTCTTC
TRBJ2-7,NA,once,TRBV5-1,CASSLAQTGFSYEQYF,TGCGCCAGCAGCTTGGCTCAGACAGGATTCTCCTACGAGCAGTACTTC
TRBJ2-3,NA,NA,TRBV15,CATSRDGGYLTDTQYF,TGTGCCACCAGCAGAGACGGAGGGTACCTCACAGATACGCAGTATTTT